The present T cell receptor beta chain was sequenced within a study of blood T cell repertoires in COVID-19 (TCRdb year 2020). Study-wide context: Collaborator samples came from the United States, Italy and Spain and covered acute and convalescent phases of COVID-19. Samples came from the ongoing ImmuneRACE study (first 160 participants) plus 1,254 subjects from 6 global collaborators. Where available, HLA class I and class II types were taken from metadata supplied by the sample provider and were not determined by assay-based typing. The prospective study material was composed of cDNA or gDNA derived from T cells, B-cell-depleted T cells, or PBMCs. The repertoires were released in a freely available public database intended as a resource for research on the immune response to SARS-CoV-2. Nearly every sample came with metadata listing a de-identified subject ID, COVID-19 status, age in years and sex. The dataset comprised deeply sampled blood TCRbeta repertoires from subjects exposed to, actively infected with, or recovered from COVID-19.

Worth noting for this clone: The antigen this receptor binds is unknown. No base qualities exist here, and no much larger clone lies one base off it.

Study-wide findings and limitations: Clinical and demographic metadata were provided uncurated, with the amount varying by source and participant.

The collaborating institutions used their own protocols to collect whole blood in K2EDTA tubes. For TCRbeta analysis, collaborators shipped samples in one of three forms: frozen whole blood, isolated PBMCs, or DNA extracted from either of those sample types. TCRbeta CDR3 regions were amplified from genomic DNA by means of the immunoSEQ Assay, a bias-controlled multiplex PCR. The authors processed their data as follows. The number of nucleated cells in each sample was estimated by amplification of reference gene primers within the assay. To quantify the absolute abundance of each unique TCRbeta CDR3 rearrangement, sequence reads were collapsed and filtered. For each sample, productive Simpson clonality was calculated as the square root of Simpson's diversity index over productive rearrangements. TCRdb's version of the immuneACCESS table is confined to in-frame rearrangements and falls short of the full clone set. An unresolved V gene accounts for under half of the shortfall where checked; the remainder is of unknown origin. The DNA was the basis for D and trimming; V, J and clone size are from that table. The sample table contains 93,000 or so clones; only one count was recorded for approximately 87% of them. Of the sample, approximately 13% is held by the ten largest clones.

Sequenced sample: peripheral blood. The sequence was obtained from a human donor in a cohort sampled during active or convalescent COVID-19.

The DNA reads as follows: TGTGCCACCAGTGATTTTTCCGGGACAGGGGTTGTGAACACTGAAGCTTTCTTT. Its product reads: CATSDFSGTGVVNTEAFF. The rearranged chain carries TRBV24-1 and TRBJ1-1; TRBD1 agrees with 10 junctional bases. CDR1 and CDR2 were assigned from the germline V gene as KGHDR and SFDVKD. V loses 1 base at its end and J loses 0 bases; junction bases beyond the gene matches: 7. The cysteine opens and the phenylalanine closes a CDR3 of 18 amino acids. Only the CDR3 DNA stays, 54 bases, in frame from base 1.